The source of this T cell receptor (beta chain) is a study of long-term antiretroviral therapy in people with HIV. The length of the CDR3 is 15 residues. The germline gives CDR1 SGHAT, CDR2 FQNNGV. V lost 4 bases to trimming and J lost 5 bases, with 15 bases between them. Survey-level immunoSEQ v3.0 assays were run. Data came from immunoSEQ multiplex PCR; TCRdb stores just in-frame clones and leaves some out. The sample has more than 20,000 clones; over 80% are singletons. This TCR came from a man younger than 30 with HIV. Sequenced here: unsorted PBMCs, sampled approximately 4 years after starting antiretroviral therapy. V is TRBV11-2 and J is TRBJ1-5; a weak D match, TRBD1 (5 bases). The CDR3 DNA is TGTGCCAGCAGCTCTAGTGGGGGGGGAGATCAGCCCCAGCATTTT. Protein product: CASSSSGGGDQPQHF.